Sequencing of this T cell receptor (beta chain) was carried out in a study of T cell repertoires in cytomegalovirus infection. The wider study: CMV epitopes in the study were HLA-C-restricted (recently identified) and HLA-B-restricted (well studied). Public TCR beta signature analysis indicated the presence of both CMV infection and matching HLA type. Whole-study findings and limits: Predominance within the ex vivo response was attributable to HLA-C-restricted CMV-specific TCR beta clonotypes. Summed frequency of shared TCR beta families picked out CMV carriers who also had the relevant HLA.

TCRdb recomputed calls from the reads with MiXCR, one row per CDR3 protein. The sample lists roughly 340,000 distinct CDR3 sequences, just under 30% occurring once. The sample holds a few counts of this clonotype. Its antigen is undetermined. This sample comprised cultured PBMCs, obtained from culture after CMV antigen stimulation. The TCR sequence derives from a human donor in good health (CMV status not recorded). Some clones in this sample may be carry-over from other donors' samples.

CDR3 region: CAISESTGNTGELFF. In DNA form, the CDR3 reads TGTGCCATCAGTGAGTCGACAGGGAACACCGGGGAGCTGTTTTTT. V and J are TRBV10-3 and TRBJ2-2; weak D call: TRBD1 (6 bases). CDR1 ENHRY and CDR2 SYGVKD come from the germline V gene. V lost 0 bases and J lost 1, with 6 bases in between. The CDR3 consists of 15 residues.